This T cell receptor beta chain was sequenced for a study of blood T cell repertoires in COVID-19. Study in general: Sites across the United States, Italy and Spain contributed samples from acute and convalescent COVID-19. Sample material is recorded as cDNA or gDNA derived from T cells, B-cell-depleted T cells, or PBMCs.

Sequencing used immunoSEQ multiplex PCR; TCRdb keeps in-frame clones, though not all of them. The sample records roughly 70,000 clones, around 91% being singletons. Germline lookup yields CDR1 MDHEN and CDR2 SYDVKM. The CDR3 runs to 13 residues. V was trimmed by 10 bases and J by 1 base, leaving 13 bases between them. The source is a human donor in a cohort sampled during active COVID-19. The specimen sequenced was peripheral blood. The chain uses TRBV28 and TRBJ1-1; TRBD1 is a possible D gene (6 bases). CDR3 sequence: CATIQGPNTEAFF. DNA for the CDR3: TGTGCCACCATACAGGGACCGAACACTGAAGCTTTCTTT.